One and the same sample provided the 23 T cell receptor beta chains below, sequenced in a study of OX40 agonist ivuxolimab in advanced cancers. Profiled with immunoSEQ multiplex PCR; TCRdb holds only in-frame clones, not every one. The profile shows tens of thousands of clones, 75% to 85% of them singletons. The specimen was CD4+ or CD8+ T cells sorted from blood, collected in a trial of the OX40 agonist ivuxolimab. The source is an adult with an advanced solid tumor such as melanoma, head and neck, liver or kidney cancer.

The chain links TRBV6-4 to TRBJ2-3; 7 bases match TRBD2. The germline gives CDR1 MRHNA, CDR2 SNTAGT. The trim removed 0 bases at V and 6 bases at J, leaving 6 bases unmatched. The CDR3 spans 15 residues. The CDR3 DNA reads as TGTGCCAGCAGTGACTCGGTGGGAGGGGCCGATACGCAGTATTTT. Translating it yields CASSDSVGGADTQYF.

V usage is TRBV5-1 and J usage is TRBJ1-1; D possibly corresponds to TRBD1 (5 bases). This CDR3 has 15 amino acids. The germline V gene encodes CDR1 SGHRS and CDR2 YFSETQ. Trimming took 5 bases from V and 0 from J, leaving 14 bases between them. The CDR3 region is CASSLGGEVNTEAFF. In nucleotides, the CDR3 is TGCGCCAGCAGTCTGGGAGGGGAAGTGAACACTGAAGCTTTCTTT.

This chain links TRBV19 with TRBJ2-1; TRBD2 matches 8 bases. After removal of 0 bases from V and 3 bases from J, the junction contained 4 bases not matched to a gene. Germline assignment: CDR1 LNHDA and CDR2 SQIVND (reference sequence). This CDR3 spans 16 amino acids. The CDR3 reads CASSIEGLEVYNEQFF. CDR3 bases: TGTGCCAGTAGTATAGAGGGACTAGAGGTCTACAATGAGCAGTTCTTC.

The chain combines TRBV7-2 with TRBJ2-7, with 9 positions matching TRBD2. V shed 1 base and J 3 bases; nucleotides not matched to a gene: 10. Germline assignment: CDR1 SGHTA and CDR2 FQGNSA. CDR3 size: 17 residues. The CDR3 coding sequence is TGTGCCAGCAGCTTAGTCCCTAGCGGGACCCCCCTCTACGAGCAGTACTTC. It is translated as CASSLVPSGTPLYEQYF.

The chain joins TRBV11-2 to TRBJ1-1; perhaps TRBD1 as D (6 bases). The V gene lost 5 bases and the J gene lost 1 base, with 14 bases spanning the gap. CDR3 length equals 15 residues. Germline V gene data show CDR1 as SGHAT and CDR2 as FQNNGV. CDR3 sequence reads: CASSHKPTGNTEAFF. The CDR3 DNA reads TGTGCCAGCAGCCACAAACCGACAGGGAACACTGAAGCTTTCTTT.

DNA of the CDR3: TGTGCCAGCAGTGATGTGGGGCACACTGAAGCTTTCTTT. Translation: CASSDVGHTEAFF. The chain uses TRBV2 and TRBJ1-1; D is possibly TRBD1 (5 bases). This CDR3 is built from 13 residues. Germline CDR1 SNHLY, CDR2 FYNNEI. Trimming removed 3 bases from V and 3 bases from J, with 8 bases in between.

This rearrangement joins TRBV27 to TRBJ1-2; TRBD1 matches at 9 bases. This CDR3 has 16 residues. The V segment lost 2 bases and the J segment 4 bases; nucleotides outside the gene matches: 8. The V gene's germline CDR1 is MNHEY and CDR2 SMNVEV (reference sequence). CDR3 residues: CASSLNPDRGFYGYTF. In nucleotides, the CDR3 is TGTGCCAGCAGTTTAAACCCGGACAGGGGATTCTATGGCTACACCTTC.

The genes are TRBV4-2 and TRBJ2-2; D gene unclear. The CDR3 runs to 13 residues. Deletions cut 0 bases from V and 6 bases from J, with 5 bases between. Germline V gene lookup returns CDR1 LGHNA and CDR2 YNFKEQ. CDR3 in DNA: TGTGCCAGCAGCCAAGACCAGGCCGGGGAGCTGTTTTTT. As protein: CASSQDQAGELFF.

The chain links TRBV19 to TRBJ1-4, with TRBD1 matching 7 bases. The germline V gene encodes CDR1 LNHDA and CDR2 SQIVND (reference sequence). This CDR3 spans 14 amino acids. J was trimmed by 8 bases and V by 3 bases; bases with no gene match: 6. Here the CDR3 DNA reads TGTGCCAGTAGTATGGGGACAGTCGCCGAAAAACTGTTTTTT. It codes for CASSMGTVAEKLFF. The full variable domain, with the rest looked up from reference TRBV19 and TRBJ1-4, is DGGITQSPKYLFRKEGQNVTLSCEQNLNHDAMYWYRQDPGQGLRLIYYSQIVNDFQKGDIAEGYSVSREKKESFPLTVTSAQKNPTAFYLCASSMGTVAEKLFFGSGTQLSVL.

This clone has a single count. The chain carries TRBV28 and TRBJ1-6; a weak D match, TRBD1 (5 bases). V lost 6 bases and J lost 6, with 12 bases in between. CDR3 length equals 14 residues. Per the germline V gene, CDR1 is MDHEN and CDR2 is SYDVKM. CDR3 DNA sequence: TGTGCCAGCAGCGCTCGGGGGTCTAATTCACCCCTCCACTTT. Translated, it gives CASSARGSNSPLHF.

V gene TRBV14 combines with J gene TRBJ2-7; D gene unclear. V lost 1 base and J 13 bases, leaving 14 bases between the germline ends. This CDR3 spans 12 amino acids. Germline loops: CDR1 SGHDN, CDR2 FVKESK. In DNA, the CDR3 is TGTGCCAGCAGCCAAGGTTTTGCCGGGTCTTACTTC. This codes for CASSQGFAGSYF.

This clone was detected only once. This chain connects TRBV7-9 to TRBJ1-2; D remains unclear. V lost 1 base and J lost 6, with 6 bases in between. The CDR3 is 12 residues long. Germline loops: CDR1 SEHNR, CDR2 FQNEAQ (reference sequence). The CDR3 reads CASSLGLDGYTF. The CDR3 DNA sequence: TGTGCCAGCAGCTTAGGATTGGATGGCTACACCTTC.

This sequence joins TRBV5-1 and TRBJ2-3, with no clear D. Trimming cost V 0 bases and J 2 bases, with 7 bases left between them. The germline gives CDR1 SGHRS, CDR2 YFSETQ. The CDR3 is made up of 14 amino acids. DNA for the CDR3: TGCGCCAGCAGCTTGGGGGCTGTCACAGATACGCAGTATTTT. Translated, it gives CASSLGAVTDTQYF.

This clone was seen a handful of times. This chain joins TRBV27 and TRBJ1-1; D is possibly TRBD1 (6 bases). Trimming pared 4 bases from V and 2 bases from J, leaving 14 bases between. Germline V lookup: CDR1 MNHEY, CDR2 SMNVEV (reference sequence). The CDR3 has 15 residues. The CDR3 sequence: CASSSEWTVNTEAFF. The DNA for the CDR3 is TGTGCCAGCAGTTCCGAGTGGACAGTTAACACTGAAGCTTTCTTT.

V usage is TRBV18 and J usage is TRBJ1-5; maybe TRBD1 (5 bases). The CDR3 runs to 15 residues. CDR1 is KGHSH, CDR2 LQKENI, per germline. The V end lost 2 bases, the J end lost 2 bases, and 10 bases lay between the germline ends. CDR3 sequence reads: CASSPLGEGNQPQHF. DNA for the CDR3: TGTGCCAGCTCACCATTGGGGGAAGGCAATCAGCCCCAGCATTTT.

The chain is built from TRBV6-1 and TRBJ2-2, with 8 bases fitting TRBD1. This CDR3 region has 15 residues. The germline CDR1 and CDR2 sequences are MNHNS and SASEGT. The trim removed 6 bases at V and 4 bases at J, leaving 7 bases unmatched. The CDR3: CASRGQGYGTGELFF. Written as DNA, the CDR3 is TGTGCCAGCAGAGGACAGGGCTATGGCACCGGGGAGCTGTTTTTT.

The CDR3 region is CASKMVEAGNTIYF. CDR3 DNA: TGTGCCTCAAAAATGGTGGAGGCTGGAAACACCATATATTTT. This chain connects TRBV10-3 to TRBJ1-3; D is uncertain. Trimming cost V 11 bases and J 2 bases, with 16 bases left between them. The V gene's germline CDR1 is ENHRY and CDR2 SYGVKD. This CDR3 comprises 14 residues.

Worth noting for this clone: At one of its ends the junction is not consistent with the germline gene, which may arise from a read error. This chain connects TRBV7-9 to TRBJ2-2; TRBD2 might be the D (5 bases). Germline CDR1 reads SEHNR; CDR2 reads FQNEAQ (reference sequence). This CDR3 comprises 12 residues. CDR3 region: CASSSTTGVLFF. The CDR3 nucleotides are TGTGCCAGCAGCTCGACCACCGGGGTGCTGTTTTTT.

This clone was detected only once. V and J are TRBV7-8 and TRBJ2-7; D is possibly TRBD2 (6 bases). The CDR3 is made up of 15 amino acids. Trimming cost V 4 bases and J 2 bases, with 15 bases left between them. Germline V gene lookup returns CDR1 SGHVS and CDR2 FQNEAQ. The chain's CDR3 is CASSYSGTGAYEQYF. As DNA, the CDR3 is TGTGCCAGCAGCTACTCCGGGACGGGAGCCTACGAGCAGTACTTC.

The CDR3 nucleotides are TGTGCCAGCAGTGGGACAGTGGACACTGAAGCTTTCTTT. Translating it yields CASSGTVDTEAFF. The rearrangement joins TRBV6-1 to TRBJ1-1; perhaps TRBD1 as D (6 bases). Germline-derived CDR1 and CDR2 are MNHNS and SASEGT. Trimming took off 4 bases at V and 3 bases at J, with 9 bases between the two ends. This CDR3 region has 13 residues.

The rearrangement uses TRBV28 and TRBJ2-3; D is uncertain. The CDR3 extends over 11 amino acids. The germline V gene encodes CDR1 MDHEN and CDR2 SYDVKM. V dropped 2 bases and J dropped 4 bases, with 1 base sitting between them. The CDR3 region has the DNA TGTGCCAGCAGTTTAGCAGATACGCAGTATTTT. Residues: CASSLADTQYF.

This clone was counted a single time. The chain employs TRBV28 and TRBJ1-5; D is unresolved. The germline gives CDR1 MDHEN, CDR2 SYDVKM. V was shortened by 3 bases and J by 7 bases, with 4 bases between the two germline ends. This CDR3 spans 11 amino acids. CDR3 bases: TGTGCCAGCAGTTTTGGGCAGCCCCAGCATTTT. Encoded protein: CASSFGQPQHF.

The rearrangement links TRBV11-1 to TRBJ2-2; tentatively, D is TRBD2 (5 bases). The length of the CDR3 is 16 residues. Germline V CDR1 and CDR2: SGHAT, FQDESV (reference sequence). Deletions cut 0 bases from V and 4 bases from J, with 12 bases between. The CDR3: CASSLARKGLTGELFF. In DNA, the CDR3 is TGTGCCAGCAGCTTAGCGCGGAAAGGACTCACCGGGGAGCTGTTTTTT.